This T cell receptor (beta chain) was identified during a study of regulatory T cells in long-lasting Graves disease. Germline V CDR1 and CDR2: SGHKS, YYEKEE (reference sequence). V was pared by 0 bases and J by 5 bases, with 11 bases between. This CDR3 has 15 amino acids. Described time point: persistent/refractory GD, antithyroid drugs over 5 years with positive TRAb. The TCR library was made from RNA that had been extracted from PBMCs in TRIzol. Relying on iRepertoire HTBI primers and Arm-PCR of CDR3 regions, the team built TCR beta libraries. TCRdb called the multiplex PCR reads again in MiXCR, with one record for every CDR3 protein. The data contain 650,000 to 700,000 distinct CDR3 sequences, 30% of them singletons.

The sample consisted of peripheral blood mononuclear cells (PBMCs), taken when the disease was refractory, from a patient treated with antithyroid drugs. The sequence came from a female donor with Graves disease. The V and J genes are TRBV5-5 and TRBJ1-4; perhaps TRBD1 as D (5 bases). As DNA, the CDR3 is TGTGCCAGCAGCTTGGTGGGGGACCGCAATGAAAAACTGTTTTTT. Translating gives CASSLVGDRNEKLFF.